Reported below is one T cell receptor beta chain. Patients at the Seattle site were enrolled during active infection and followed longitudinally. The table came from immunoSEQ multiplex PCR; TCRdb's copy has only in-frame clones and leaves some out. The top ten hold about 9.4% of the sample, which has about 370,000 clones, about 90% seen once. These data originate in a study of blood T cell repertoires in COVID-19. Study-wide context: The origin of the acute and convalescent COVID-19 samples was the United States, Italy and Spain.

This CDR3 has 14 residues. Germline lookup yields CDR1 SGHRS and CDR2 YFSETQ. The V end lost 5 bases, the J end lost 7 bases, and 18 bases lay between the germline ends. The receptor comes from a woman in her 30s with COVID-19, enrolled during active disease. Material for sequencing was peripheral blood. This chain connects TRBV5-1 to TRBJ1-2, with D maybe TRBD1 (6 bases). CDR3 residues: CASRDTGSYAGYTF. Written as DNA, the CDR3 is TGCGCCAGCAGGGATACAGGGTCTTATGCTGGCTACACCTTC.